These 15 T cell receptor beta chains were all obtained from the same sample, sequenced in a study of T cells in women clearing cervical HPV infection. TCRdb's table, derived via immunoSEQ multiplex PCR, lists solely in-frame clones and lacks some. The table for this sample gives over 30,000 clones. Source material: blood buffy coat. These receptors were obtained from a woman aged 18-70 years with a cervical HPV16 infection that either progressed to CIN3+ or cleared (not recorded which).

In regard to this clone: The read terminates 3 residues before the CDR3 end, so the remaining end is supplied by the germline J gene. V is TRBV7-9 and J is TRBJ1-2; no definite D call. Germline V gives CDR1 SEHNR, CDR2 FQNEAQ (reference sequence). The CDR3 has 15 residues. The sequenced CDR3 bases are TGTGCCAGCAGCTCTTCTAGCGGTTCAGTAGATACC. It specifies CASSSSSGSVDT. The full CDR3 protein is CASSSSSGSVDTYTF.

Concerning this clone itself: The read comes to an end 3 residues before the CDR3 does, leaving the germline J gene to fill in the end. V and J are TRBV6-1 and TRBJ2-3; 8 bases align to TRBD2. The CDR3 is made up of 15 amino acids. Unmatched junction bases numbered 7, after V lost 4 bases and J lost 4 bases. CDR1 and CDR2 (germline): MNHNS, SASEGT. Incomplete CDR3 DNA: TGTGCCAGCAGTGGGGTCGGGGGGGCGTCAGATACG. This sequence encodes CASSGVGGASDT. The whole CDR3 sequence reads CASSGVGGASDTQYF.

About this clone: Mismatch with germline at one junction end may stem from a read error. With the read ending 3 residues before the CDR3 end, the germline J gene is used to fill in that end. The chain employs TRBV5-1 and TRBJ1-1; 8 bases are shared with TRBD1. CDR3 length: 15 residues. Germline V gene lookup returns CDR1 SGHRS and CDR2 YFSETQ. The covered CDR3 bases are TGCGCTAGCAGCCCTCGGACAGGGACGAACACTGAA. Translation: CASSPRTGTNTE. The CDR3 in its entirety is CASSPRTGTNTEAFF.

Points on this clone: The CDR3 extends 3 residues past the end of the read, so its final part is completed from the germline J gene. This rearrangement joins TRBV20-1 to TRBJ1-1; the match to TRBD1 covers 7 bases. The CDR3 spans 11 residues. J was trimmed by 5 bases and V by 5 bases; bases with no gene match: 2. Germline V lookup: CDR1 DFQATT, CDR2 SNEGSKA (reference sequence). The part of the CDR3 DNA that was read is TGCAGTGCTGTACAGGGGACTGAA. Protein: CSAVQGTE. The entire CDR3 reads CSAVQGTEAFF.

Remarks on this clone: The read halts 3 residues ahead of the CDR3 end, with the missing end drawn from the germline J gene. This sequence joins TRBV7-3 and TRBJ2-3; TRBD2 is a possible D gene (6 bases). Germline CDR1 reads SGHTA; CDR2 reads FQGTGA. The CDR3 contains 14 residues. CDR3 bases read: TGTGCCAGCAGCCCCACGGGGGATCAAGAGACG. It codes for CASSPTGDQET. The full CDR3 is CASSPTGDQETQYF.

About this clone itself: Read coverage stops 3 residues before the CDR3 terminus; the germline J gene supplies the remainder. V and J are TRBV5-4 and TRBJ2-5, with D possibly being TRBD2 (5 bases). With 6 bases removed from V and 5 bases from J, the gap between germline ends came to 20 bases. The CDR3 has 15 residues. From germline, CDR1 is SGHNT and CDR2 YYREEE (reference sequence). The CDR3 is CASTFSPSSMETQYF. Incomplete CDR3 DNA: TGTGCCAGCACCTTTTCCCCGTCTAGCATGGAGACC.

This chain's CDR3 is CASSAGAGNTIYF. The part of the CDR3 DNA that was read is TGTGCCAGCAGCGCGGGTGCTGGAAACACC. This chain connects TRBV7-9 to TRBJ1-3, with D hard to call. The CDR3 extends 3 residues past the end of the read, so its final part is completed from the germline J gene. Germline values: CDR1 SEHNR, CDR2 FQNEAQ (reference sequence). Trimming took 5 bases from V and 2 from J, leaving 7 bases between them. CDR3 length equals 13 residues.

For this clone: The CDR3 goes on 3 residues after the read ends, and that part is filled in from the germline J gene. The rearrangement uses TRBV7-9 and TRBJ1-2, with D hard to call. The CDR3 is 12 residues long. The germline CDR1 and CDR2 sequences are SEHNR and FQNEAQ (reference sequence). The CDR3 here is CASSLATYDYTF. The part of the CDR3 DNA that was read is TGTGCCAGCAGCTTAGCGACATACGAC.

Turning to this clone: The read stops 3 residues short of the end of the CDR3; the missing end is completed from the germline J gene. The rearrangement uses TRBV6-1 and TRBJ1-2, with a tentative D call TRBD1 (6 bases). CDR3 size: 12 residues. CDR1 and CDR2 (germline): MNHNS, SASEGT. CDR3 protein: CASSEGHLDYTF. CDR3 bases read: TGTGCCAGCAGTGAGGGACACCTCGAC.

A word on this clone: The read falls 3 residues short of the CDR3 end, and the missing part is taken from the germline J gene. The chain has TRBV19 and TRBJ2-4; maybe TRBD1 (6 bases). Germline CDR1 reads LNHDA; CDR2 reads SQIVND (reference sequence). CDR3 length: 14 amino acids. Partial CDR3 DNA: TGTGCCAGTAGTAGTAACAGGGATAACTATGGT. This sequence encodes CASSSNRDNYG. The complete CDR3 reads CASSSNRDNYGQYF.

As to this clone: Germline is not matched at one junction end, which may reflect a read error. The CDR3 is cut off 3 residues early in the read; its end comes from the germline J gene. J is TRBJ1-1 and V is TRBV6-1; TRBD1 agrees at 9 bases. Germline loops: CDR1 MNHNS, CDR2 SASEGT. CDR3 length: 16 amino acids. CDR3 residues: CAGSESPQGAETEAFF. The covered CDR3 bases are TGTGCCGGCAGTGAAAGCCCACAGGGGGCGGAAACTGAA.

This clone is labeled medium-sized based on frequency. The CDR3 protein is CASSASLGSVYDYTF. The DNA read from the CDR3 is TGTGCCAGCAGCGCCTCGTTGGGCAGTGTCTACGAC. The rearrangement links TRBV7-9 to TRBJ1-2; D is ambiguous. The sequenced fragment ends 3 residues before the CDR3 boundary, so the rest is inferred from the germline J gene. Germline-derived CDR1 and CDR2 are SEHNR and FQNEAQ (reference sequence). CDR3 length: 15 amino acids.

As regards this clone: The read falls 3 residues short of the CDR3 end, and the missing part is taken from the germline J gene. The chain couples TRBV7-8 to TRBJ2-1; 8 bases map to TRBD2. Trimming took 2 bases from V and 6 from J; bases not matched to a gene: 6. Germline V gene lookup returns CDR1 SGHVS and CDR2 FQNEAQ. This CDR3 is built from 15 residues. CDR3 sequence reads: CASSLSSGGRNEQFF. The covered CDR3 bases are TGTGCCAGCAGCTTATCGAGCGGGGGCCGCAATGAG.

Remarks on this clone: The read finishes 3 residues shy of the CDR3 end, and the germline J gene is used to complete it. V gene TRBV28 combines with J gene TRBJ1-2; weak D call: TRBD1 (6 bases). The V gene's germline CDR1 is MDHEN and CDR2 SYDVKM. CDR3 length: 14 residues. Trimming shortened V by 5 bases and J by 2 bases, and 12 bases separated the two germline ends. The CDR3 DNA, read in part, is TGTGCCAGCAGTGTCGTACAGGGAAACTATGGC. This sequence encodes CASSVVQGNYG. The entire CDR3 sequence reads CASSVVQGNYGYTF.

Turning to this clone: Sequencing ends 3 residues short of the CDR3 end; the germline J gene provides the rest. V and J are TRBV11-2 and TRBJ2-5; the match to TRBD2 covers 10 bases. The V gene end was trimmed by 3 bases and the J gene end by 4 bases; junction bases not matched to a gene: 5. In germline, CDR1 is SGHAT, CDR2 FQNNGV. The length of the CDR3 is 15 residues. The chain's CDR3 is CASSLGSGGAETQYF. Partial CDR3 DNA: TGTGCCAGCAGCTTGGGCAGCGGGGGGGCAGAGACC. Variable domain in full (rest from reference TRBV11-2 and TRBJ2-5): EAGVAQSPRYKIIEKRQSVAFWCNPISGHATLYWYQQILGQGPKLLIQFQNNGVVDDSQLPKDRFSAERLKGVDSTLKIQPAKLEDSAVYLCASSLGSGGAETQYFGPGTRLLVL.